This T cell receptor beta chain derives from a study of blood T cell repertoires in COVID-19 (dated by TCRdb to the early 2020s). Looking at the study overall: The collaborator samples originated in the United States, Italy and Spain and spanned the acute and convalescent phases of COVID-19. The material from the prospective study consisted of cDNA or gDNA derived from T cells, B-cell-depleted T cells, or PBMCs. Subjects who had been exposed to COVID-19, were actively infected with it, or had recovered from it provided the deeply sampled blood TCRbeta repertoires that made up the dataset. The repertoires were made available in a free public database intended to serve as a resource for research on the immune response to SARS-CoV-2. The samples were drawn from two sources: the first 160 participants of the ongoing ImmuneRACE study, and approximately 1,300 subjects contributed by 6 global collaborators. The sample metadata nearly always contained a de-identified subject ID, COVID-19 status, age in years and sex. HLA class I and class II types, where available, came from metadata supplied by the sample provider rather than from assay-based typing.

The collaborating institutions used their own protocols to collect whole blood in K2EDTA tubes. For TCRbeta analysis, collaborator samples were shipped as frozen whole blood, as isolated PBMCs, or as DNA extracted from either sample type. The investigation overall reported the following: The quantity of clinical and demographic metadata differed by source and by participant and was supplied without curation.

TCRbeta CDR3 regions were amplified from genomic DNA by means of the immunoSEQ Assay, a bias-controlled multiplex PCR. The authors' analysis ran thus. Within the assay, amplification of reference gene primers was used to estimate how many nucleated cells each sample contained. Sequence reads were collapsed and filtered to measure the absolute abundance of every unique TCRbeta CDR3 rearrangement. For each sample, productive Simpson clonality was calculated as the square root of Simpson's diversity index over productive rearrangements. TCRdb obtained this table from immuneACCESS and retained in-frame rearrangements with V and J assigned. These tables miss some clones; where compared with another copy, unresolved V genes account for less than half of the shortfall, and the remainder is unexplained. The V and J calls and the clone size are those of that table, but D and trimming were determined from the DNA. A total of 200,000 or so clones appear in this sample, roughly four fifths of them only once. Under 5.5% of the sample rests with the top ten.

As concerns this clone: The target of this receptor is not known. No base qualities exist here, and no much larger clone lies one base off it.

The TCR comes from a woman in her thirties with acute or convalescent COVID-19. Source material: peripheral blood.

In nucleotide form, the sequence is TGTGCCAGCAGCACAGCACAGGGGCACTACAATGAGCAGTTCTTC. Its translation reads: CASSTAQGHYNEQFF. The V and J segments used are TRBV7-9 and TRBJ2-1; TRBD1 fits 7 bases in the junction. The germline V gene (reference sequence) provides CDR1 SEHNR and CDR2 FQNEAQ. Here V drops 5 bases and J drops 3 bases, and the junction holds 7 bases not matched to any gene. Inclusive of the bounding cysteine and phenylalanine, the CDR3 is 15 residues long. The DNA shown is the 45-base CDR3, in frame from base 1.